The T cell receptor (beta chain) under discussion was sequenced for a study of blood T cell repertoires in COVID-19. On the study more broadly: Material from acute and convalescent COVID-19 was sourced from the United States, Italy and Spain. Sample material is recorded as cDNA or gDNA derived from T cells, B-cell-depleted T cells, or PBMCs.

Remarks on this clone: At the DNA level, this CDR3 is encoded by other sequences in the same sample as well.

During active infection, Seattle patients enrolled and were then monitored through disease. CDR3 length: 14 amino acids. V shed 3 bases and J 1 base; nucleotides not matched to a gene: 2. The germline CDR1 and CDR2 sequences are SGDLS and YYNGEE. Sequencing used immunoSEQ multiplex PCR; TCRdb keeps in-frame clones, though not all of them. The sample yields under 300,000 clones, about 90% seen once. The V and J genes are TRBV9 and TRBJ2-5, with 8 bases that match TRBD2. Sequencing used peripheral blood. The clonotype originates from a woman aged 55 to 70 with COVID-19, enrolled during active disease. DNA of the CDR3: TGTGCCAGCAGCGCGGGAGGGCTCCAAGAGACCCAGTACTTC. The encoded protein is CASSAGGLQETQYF.